This T cell receptor beta chain was identified in a study of shared clonotypes between healthy human individuals. Study-wide points: Across subsets, estimated richness was generally greater for naive than for memory populations. Generation probabilities of non-shared clonotypes were lower (relative to those shared by all four donors).

This clone was counted a single time. No antigen is known for it. Methods used by the authors: For the immunoSEQ data, sequences were junction-only without quality scores, so filtering differed. The method was immunoSEQ multiplex PCR; TCRdb's version includes in-frame clones alone and lacks a portion of them. V, J and clone size derive from that table, while D and trimming were established from the DNA sequence. Among about 2.4 million clones listed, approximately 94% were seen once. The CDR3 is 12 amino acids. V was clipped by 4 bases and J by 8 bases, with 8 bases between them. Germline assignment: CDR1 MDHEN and CDR2 SYDVKM.

This chain uses TRBV28 with TRBJ1-4; D may be TRBD1 (5 bases). The sample comprised naive CD4+ T cells sorted from blood. Documented subset: CD45RA+ positively selected. This sequence was found in a man between 18 and 29 years old in good health. In DNA, the CDR3 is TGTGCCAGCAGTTGGCAGGGCGAAAAACTGTTTTTT. Translating gives CASSWQGEKLFF. Full variable domain (outside the CDR3, taken from reference TRBV28 and TRBJ1-4): DVKVTQSSRYLVKRTGEKVFLECVQDMDHENMFWYRQDPGLGLRLIYFSYDVKMKEKGDIPEGYSVSREKKERFSLILESASTNQTSMYLCASSWQGEKLFFGSGTQLSVL.